The next 14 T cell receptor beta chains were all read from a single sample in a study of regulatory T cells in long-lasting Graves disease. Library construction for TCR beta used iRepertoire HTBI primers and Arm-PCR of CDR3 regions. TCRdb reprocessed the multiplex PCR reads via MiXCR and lists one record per CDR3 protein. The profile shows some 230,000 distinct CDR3 sequences, around 19% of them singletons. The sample's time point: newly diagnosed GD, antithyroid drugs for less than 3 months. TCR sequences were obtained from RNA taken from PBMCs. Sample: peripheral blood mononuclear cells (PBMCs), taken at new diagnosis, from a patient treated with antithyroid drugs. The receptors shown here come from a female donor with Graves disease.

This clonotype was detected ten times or more. The chain joins TRBV20-1 to TRBJ2-1; 9 nucleotides agree with TRBD2. Germline V gene lookup returns CDR1 DFQATT and CDR2 SNEGSKA (reference sequence). V gave up 6 bases and J gave up 7 bases; unmatched junction bases: 10. CDR3 length equals 14 residues. The CDR3 loop reads CSALRSGRPNEQFF. CDR3 DNA sequence: TGCAGTGCCCTACGGAGCGGGAGGCCTAATGAGCAGTTCTTC.

This clonotype was counted ten times or more. V and J are TRBV10-3 and TRBJ1-1, with D possibly being TRBD1 (6 bases). With 2 bases removed from V and 5 bases from J, the gap between germline ends came to 9 bases. From germline, CDR1 is ENHRY and CDR2 SYGVKD. This CDR3 has 13 amino acids. This CDR3 reads CAISEAGETEAFF. Written as DNA, the CDR3 is TGTGCCATCAGTGAGGCAGGGGAGACTGAAGCTTTCTTT.

This clonotype was counted many times. The rearrangement uses TRBV6-1 and TRBJ2-1; D possibly corresponds to TRBD2 (6 bases). V lost 5 bases, J lost 0 bases, and 11 bases lay in between. Germline V lookup: CDR1 MNHNS, CDR2 SASEGT. The CDR3 is made up of 15 amino acids. The CDR3 DNA follows: TGTGCCAGCAGTACTAGCCCTAGCTCCTACAATGAGCAGTTCTTC. Its translation: CASSTSPSSYNEQFF.

This clonotype was detected ten times or more. The V gene is TRBV5-1, the J gene TRBJ1-1, with D possibly being TRBD1 (5 bases). This CDR3 contains 15 residues. Germline V gene data show CDR1 as SGHRS and CDR2 as YFSETQ. With 4 bases removed from V and 4 bases from J, the gap between germline ends came to 17 bases. The CDR3 nucleotides read TGCGCCAGCAGCATGGGACGGTACCTTCTCACTGAAGCTTTCTTT. Translation gives CASSMGRYLLTEAFF.

Comment on this clonotype: This may be a read error: a much more frequent sequence differs by one nucleotide. The rearrangement joins TRBV11-3 to TRBJ2-7; D possibly corresponds to TRBD1 (5 bases). The CDR3 runs 14 residues. CDR1 and CDR2 (germline): SGHNT, YENEEA. V lost 0 bases to trimming and J lost 13 bases, with 19 bases between them. CDR3 DNA sequence: TGTGCCAGCAGCTTAGAGTTAGGGGATGGAGTGCACTACTTC. This codes for CASSLELGDGVHYF.

The rearrangement uses TRBV6-2 or TRBV6-3 and TRBJ2-6; TRBD1 agrees at 8 bases. This CDR3 is built from 16 residues. The germline V gene encodes CDR1 MNHEY and CDR2 SVGEGT. The V segment lost 9 bases and the J segment 1 base; nucleotides outside the gene matches: 8. CDR3 DNA sequence: TGTGCCAGGACAGGGGTTAATGGTTCTGGGGCCAACGTCCTGACTTTC. Translated: CARTGVNGSGANVLTF.

This clonotype was counted at least ten times. V is TRBV12-3 or TRBV12-4 and J is TRBJ1-1, with D hard to call. There are 13 residues in the CDR3. V lost 6 bases and J 4 bases, leaving 12 bases between the germline ends. CDR3 nucleotides: TGTGCCAGCAGAAATCCCGTGGGCACTGAAGCTTTCTTT. This codes for CASRNPVGTEAFF.

The J gene is TRBJ2-7, the V gene TRBV20-1; D uncertain. V gave up 1 base and J gave up 0 bases, with 10 bases separating them. The CDR3 runs to 14 residues. CDR1 and CDR2 from the germline V gene are DFQATT and SNEGSKA (reference sequence). The CDR3 sequence: CSARVGGFSYEQYF. The CDR3 DNA is TGCAGTGCTAGAGTAGGCGGATTCTCCTACGAGCAGTACTTC.

This clonotype was seen repeatedly, ten times or more. This chain links TRBV11-2 with TRBJ2-3; 9 bases line up with TRBD2. The length of the CDR3 is 16 residues. Germline V gene lookup returns CDR1 SGHAT and CDR2 FQNNGV. Trimming removed 5 bases from V and 9 bases from J; junction bases left unmatched: 15. The CDR3 region has the DNA TGTGCCAGCAGCCCTCGAAGATTGGCGGGAGGGGGCACGCAGTATTTT. Residues: CASSPRRLAGGGTQYF.

This clonotype was counted many times. The chain carries TRBV12-3 or TRBV12-4 and TRBJ2-3; tentatively, D is TRBD1 (7 bases). This CDR3 is 14 amino acids long. V lost 2 bases, J lost 6 bases, and 12 bases lay in between. CDR3 DNA sequence: TGTGCCAGCAGTTTAACAGGGGCGGGGGATACGCAGTATTTT. It codes for CASSLTGAGDTQYF.

The sample holds a few counts of this clonotype. CDR3 nucleotides: TGTGCCAGTAGTATGTTTTCTAGCGGGAGTGGAGAGACCCAGTACTTC. Its translation: CASSMFSSGSGETQYF. This chain links TRBV19 with TRBJ2-5; 10 bases line up with TRBD2. CDR1 and CDR2 (germline): LNHDA, SQIVND (reference sequence). This CDR3 is built from 16 residues. J was trimmed by 4 bases and V by 3 bases; bases with no gene match: 8.

This clonotype was detected ten times or more. CDR3 sequence: CASSRTGNYGYTF. The CDR3 bases are TGTGCCAGCAGTCGAACAGGGAACTATGGCTACACCTTC. The rearrangement joins TRBV6-1 to TRBJ1-2; TRBD1 might be the D (6 bases). The CDR3 sequence is 13 residues long. Germline V lookup: CDR1 MNHNS, CDR2 SASEGT. Trimming took off 5 bases at V and 2 bases at J, with 9 bases between the two ends.

The rearrangement uses TRBV20-1 and TRBJ2-1; 16 nucleotides agree with TRBD2. V lost 2 bases and J lost 8; bases outside the gene matches: 15. Germline V gene lookup returns CDR1 DFQATT and CDR2 SNEGSKA (reference sequence). The CDR3 loop spans 19 amino acids. This CDR3 is CSARPFPGTSGRAGDEQFF. The CDR3 bases are TGCAGTGCTAGACCATTTCCCGGGACTAGCGGGAGGGCCGGGGATGAGCAGTTCTTC.

This sequence joins TRBV9 and TRBJ1-2; TRBD1 matches 9 bases. The V and J ends lost 1 base and 4 bases, in that order; junction bases with no gene match: 2. The germline gives CDR1 SGDLS, CDR2 YYNGEE. This CDR3 contains 14 residues. The CDR3 reads CASSVKDRGYGYTF. The CDR3 region has the DNA TGTGCCAGCAGCGTAAAGGACAGGGGCTATGGCTACACCTTC. The whole variable domain, filled in from reference TRBV9 and TRBJ1-2, reads DSGVTQTPKHLITATGQRVTLRCSPRSGDLSVYWYQQSLDQGLQFLIQYYNGEERAKGNILERFSAQQFPDLHSELNLSSLELGDSALYFCASSVKDRGYGYTFGSGTRLTVV.